This TCR beta chain derives from a study of tumor-infiltrating lymphocytes in primary liver carcinoma. This clonotype came up once. A junction end diverges from the germline sequence, so it may reflect a read error. The length of the CDR3 is 11 residues. The researchers produced TCR beta cDNA from 450 to 600 ng total RNA with a constant-region primer. Researchers made the TCR beta libraries by running three nested multiplex PCR rounds with slightly modified ARM-PCR. For roughly 11 cycles apiece, the opening two PCR rounds ran with TRBV1-TRBV30 forward primers and a C-beta reverse primer. TCRdb re-called the multiplex PCR reads through MiXCR, storing one row per CDR3 protein. The repertoire includes more than 30,000 distinct CDR3 sequences, roughly 77% of them detected once, and more than 35% sits in the top ten. From unsorted bulk tissue weighing 20-30 mg, DNA and RNA were co-extracted.

This receptor was taken from a man aged 35-49 years with primary liver carcinoma and hepatitis B virus infection. The rearrangement links TRBV12-3 or TRBV12-4 to TRBJ2-2; 7 bases are shared with TRBD2. Material: tumor-adjacent normal liver tissue. CDR3 bases: TGTGCCAGCAGTATCAGCGGGGAGCTGGTTTTT. Translated: CASSISGELVF.